A single sample is the source of the 25 T cell receptor beta chains below, sequenced in a study of patients and donors after allogeneic stem cell transplantation. TCRdb reprocessed the RT-PCR reads with MiXCR, giving one entry per CDR3 protein. The table lists about 960,000 distinct CDR3 sequences, roughly 17% of them singletons, with 6% in the top ten. Input material: blood, either unsorted or a sorted T cell fraction (not recorded which). The receptors stem from a human donor who was either an allogeneic HSCT recipient or a stem cell or donor lymphocyte infusion donor (not recorded which). It is not recorded whose cells these are; they may come from a transplant donor.

This clonotype has only a few counts. This rearrangement joins TRBV9 to TRBJ2-3; D is undetermined. The CDR3 has 15 residues. Germline-derived CDR1 and CDR2 are SGDLS and YYNGEE. The V gene lost 3 bases and the J gene lost 4 bases, with 15 bases spanning the gap. The CDR3 coding sequence is TGTGCCAGCAGCGGGCGGTGGCCGCTTGCAGATACGCAGTATTTT. Its translation: CASSGRWPLADTQYF.

The chain links TRBV4-1 to TRBJ1-5; the D is unclear. The V gene lost 5 bases and the J gene lost 3 bases, with 14 bases spanning the gap. CDR1 is MGHRA, CDR2 YSYEKL, per germline. The length of the CDR3 is 15 residues. CDR3 DNA: TGCGCCAGCAGCAGTAACAAGGGCCCCAATCAGCCCCAGCATTTT. It is translated as CASSSNKGPNQPQHF.

This clonotype has a count of ten or more. This rearrangement joins TRBV12-3 or TRBV12-4 to TRBJ1-1; D uncertain. V was trimmed by 2 bases and J by 7 bases, leaving 5 bases between them. The CDR3 runs 11 residues. The CDR3 bases are TGTGCCAGCAGTTTAAGGATTGAAGCTTTCTTT. It encodes CASSLRIEAFF.

V gene TRBV9 combines with J gene TRBJ2-5, with D hard to call. Germline V gives CDR1 SGDLS, CDR2 YYNGEE. V lost 3 bases and J 1 base, leaving 7 bases between the germline ends. The CDR3 consists of 13 residues. The CDR3 sequence is CASSGPSQETQYF. CDR3 in DNA: TGTGCCAGCAGCGGGCCGTCCCAAGAGACCCAGTACTTC.

This clonotype turned up a few times. V gene TRBV9 combines with J gene TRBJ2-3, with 12 bases lining up with TRBD2. CDR1 and CDR2 from the germline V gene are SGDLS and YYNGEE. The CDR3 runs 17 residues. Trimming at V came to 3 bases and at J to 2 bases, leaving 7 bases not matched to a gene. The DNA of the CDR3 is TGTGCCAGCAGCGCGCGGTGGACTAGCGGGGTCACAGATACGCAGTATTTT. Amino acids: CASSARWTSGVTDTQYF.

This clonotype occurred many times. The rearrangement links TRBV25-1 to TRBJ2-1; a possible D gene is TRBD2 (6 bases). V was pared by 9 bases and J by 15 bases, with 21 bases between. This CDR3 spans 12 amino acids. The germline CDR1 and CDR2 sequences are MGHDK and SYGVNS. The DNA of the CDR3 is TGTGCCAGTCGTCCTTATGGGGGGACCCCGTTCTTC. Its translation: CASRPYGGTPFF.

CDR3 sequence reads: CASSRKLSYEQYF. The DNA of the CDR3 is TGTGCCAGCAGTCGTAAACTCTCCTACGAGCAGTACTTC. The chain couples TRBV12-3 or TRBV12-4 to TRBJ2-7; D is uncertain. The germline V and J ends were trimmed by 5 bases and 0 bases, with 8 bases remaining between them. The CDR3 sequence is 13 residues long.

The V and J genes are TRBV20-1 and TRBJ2-6; the D is unclear. Trimming pared 3 bases from V and 0 bases from J, leaving 9 bases between. The CDR3 sequence is 15 residues long. From germline, CDR1 is DFQATT and CDR2 SNEGSKA (reference sequence). In DNA form, the CDR3 reads TGCAGTGCTAGCGCCTCACACTCTGGGGCCAACGTCCTGACTTTC. As protein: CSASASHSGANVLTF.

This clonotype was counted only a few times. The rearrangement links TRBV7-2 to TRBJ2-7; 7 bases match TRBD2. Germline V CDR1 and CDR2: SGHTA, FQGNSA. The CDR3 loop spans 15 amino acids. The junction had 7 bases not matched to a gene; V was cut back by 3 bases and J by 2 bases. The CDR3 DNA follows: TGTGCCAGCAGCTTCCGGGCCGGGGGGACCTACGAGCAGTACTTC. This encodes CASSFRAGGTYEQYF.

The chain combines TRBV12-3 or TRBV12-4 with TRBJ2-5; unclear D gene. The CDR3 loop spans 13 amino acids. V was pared by 2 bases and J by 2 bases, with 6 bases between. The CDR3 DNA reads as TGTGCCAGCAGTTTAAACATACAAGAGACCCAGTACTTC. This encodes CASSLNIQETQYF.

The chain carries TRBV6-2 or TRBV6-3 and TRBJ2-1; D gene ambiguous. Germline CDR1 MNHEY, CDR2 SVGEGT. The CDR3 extends over 11 amino acids. V was shortened by 7 bases and J by 8 bases, with 9 bases between the two germline ends. In nucleotides, the CDR3 is TGTGCCAGCACCTCCGGCCATGAGCAGTTCTTC. Amino acid sequence: CASTSGHEQFF.

This clonotype was recorded a few times. The V and J genes are TRBV24-1 and TRBJ2-5, with D perhaps matching TRBD2 (6 bases). CDR1 is KGHDR and CDR2 is SFDVKD in the germline V gene. The germline V and J ends were trimmed by 3 bases and 1 base, with 14 bases remaining between them. The CDR3 extends over 16 amino acids. The CDR3 DNA is TGTGCCACCAGTGATGCGCCGGGGCGGGGCCAAGAGACCCAGTACTTC. It translates to CATSDAPGRGQETQYF.

This clonotype was found a few times. This rearrangement joins TRBV15 to TRBJ1-6; a possible D gene is TRBD1 (5 bases). The V end was cut by 2 bases, the J end by 8 bases, with 7 bases between. Per germline, CDR1 LNHNV and CDR2 YYDKDF (reference sequence). The CDR3 is 13 residues long. The DNA of the CDR3 is TGTGCCACCAGCAGAACACAGGATTCACCCCTCCACTTT. Its translation: CATSRTQDSPLHF.

The rearrangement links TRBV19 to TRBJ2-5; D may be TRBD1 (6 bases). Between the trimmed V and J ends, which lost 3 bases and 1 base, there was a span of 9 bases. In germline, CDR1 is LNHDA, CDR2 SQIVND (reference sequence). This CDR3 comprises 14 residues. The CDR3 loop is CASSMDSRQETQYF. CDR3 in DNA: TGTGCCAGTAGTATGGACAGCCGCCAAGAGACCCAGTACTTC.

In this sample, this clonotype turned up a few times. The gene calls are TRBV12-3 or TRBV12-4 and TRBJ2-7; TRBD2 aligns across 9 bases. The trim removed 3 bases at V and 0 bases at J, leaving 9 bases unmatched. The CDR3 spans 17 residues. The CDR3 is CASSFGLRREGSYEQYF. The CDR3, as DNA: TGTGCCAGCAGTTTCGGTCTCCGGCGGGAGGGCTCCTACGAGCAGTACTTC.

There are many counts of this clonotype. This sequence joins TRBV12-3 or TRBV12-4 and TRBJ1-3; D not certain. The CDR3 is made up of 14 amino acids. The V and J ends lost 7 bases and 0 bases respectively, with 10 bases between them. The CDR3: CASILDFSGNTIYF. The DNA for the CDR3 is TGTGCCAGCATTCTAGACTTCTCTGGAAACACCATATATTTT.

This clonotype was recorded at least ten times. CDR3 sequence: CASSWGYEQYF. The DNA for the CDR3 is TGTGCCAGCAGCTGGGGCTACGAGCAGTACTTC. The chain combines TRBV7-9 with TRBJ2-7; D gene ambiguous. The CDR3 totals 11 residues. The germline gives CDR1 SEHNR, CDR2 FQNEAQ (reference sequence). V lost 4 bases, J lost 3 bases, and 4 bases lay in between.

The chain links TRBV4-2 to TRBJ1-2, with TRBD1 matching 8 bases. The CDR3 totals 17 residues. Germline V gene lookup returns CDR1 LGHNA and CDR2 YNFKEQ. J lost 2 bases, V lost 0 bases, and 8 bases had no gene match. The CDR3 spells CASSQEGQQGGNYGYTF. For the CDR3, the DNA is TGTGCCAGCAGCCAAGAGGGCCAACAGGGGGGGAACTATGGCTACACCTTC.

This clonotype occurred a few times. The V gene is TRBV27, the J gene TRBJ2-7; 10 nucleotides agree with TRBD2. The CDR3 totals 17 residues. The V segment lost 3 bases and the J segment 2 bases; nucleotides outside the gene matches: 10. From germline, CDR1 is MNHEY and CDR2 SMNVEV (reference sequence). The CDR3 loop reads CASSLSSGSSHTYEQYF. As DNA, the CDR3 is TGTGCCAGCAGTTTGTCTAGCGGGAGCTCCCACACCTACGAGCAGTACTTC.

This clonotype was counted between two and nine times. The chain recombines TRBV6-1 with TRBJ2-3; D remains unclear. This CDR3 is 13 amino acids long. The V gene's germline CDR1 is MNHNS and CDR2 SASEGT. The V end lost 4 bases, the J end lost 3 bases, and 8 bases lay between the germline ends. The chain's CDR3 is CASSGLETDTQYF. In DNA, the CDR3 is TGTGCCAGCAGTGGGCTAGAAACAGATACGCAGTATTTT.

The rearrangement links TRBV7-2 to TRBJ1-2, with D hard to call. This CDR3 contains 13 residues. The V end lost 3 bases, the J end lost 3 bases, and 8 bases lay between the germline ends. In germline, CDR1 is SGHTA, CDR2 FQGNSA. The CDR3 DNA follows: TGTGCCAGCAGCTTCATGGGTTACTATGGCTACACCTTC. Protein: CASSFMGYYGYTF. The full variable domain, completed using reference TRBV7-2 and TRBJ1-2, is GAGVSQSPSNKVTEKGKDVELRCDPISGHTALYWYRQSLGQGLEFLIYFQGNSAPDKSGLPSDRFSAERTGGSVSTLTIQRTQQEDSAVYLCASSFMGYYGYTFGSGTRLTVV.

This chain uses TRBV20-1 with TRBJ2-1, with a possible D match to TRBD2 (5 bases). Germline CDR1 reads DFQATT; CDR2 reads SNEGSKA (reference sequence). V lost 5 bases and J lost 7, with 9 bases in between. This CDR3 comprises 11 residues. CDR3 sequence (DNA): TGCAGTGCTTTTGGACTTAATGAGCAGTTCTTC. Its protein is CSAFGLNEQFF.

This clonotype occurred a few times. The V and J genes are TRBV20-1 and TRBJ1-2; D unclear. The germline V gene encodes CDR1 DFQATT and CDR2 SNEGSKA (reference sequence). The CDR3 totals 11 residues. The germline V and J ends were trimmed by 2 bases and 4 bases, with 5 bases remaining between them. DNA of the CDR3: TGCAGTGCTAGATTCTCCTATGGCTACACCTTC. Translation: CSARFSYGYTF.

This clonotype was detected ten times or more. The chain uses TRBV29-1 and TRBJ1-1; 7 nucleotides align to TRBD1. Germline V gene data show CDR1 as SQVTM and CDR2 as ANQGSEA. V lost 6 bases and J lost 0; bases outside the gene matches: 10. The CDR3 covers 15 residues. The CDR3 coding sequence is TGCAGCGTCAACCGTGGGGACAGCCTGAACACTGAAGCTTTCTTT. This sequence encodes CSVNRGDSLNTEAFF.

This clonotype came up once. This chain's CDR3 is CASSLGRRLAGADTQYF. CDR3 bases: TGTGCCAGCAGCTTAGGGCGAAGACTAGCGGGAGCAGATACGCAGTATTTT. J is TRBJ2-3 and V is TRBV7-9, with 12 bases fitting TRBD2. There are 17 residues in the CDR3. V shed 1 base and J 4 bases; nucleotides not matched to a gene: 6. The germline V gene has CDR1 SEHNR and CDR2 FQNEAQ (reference sequence).